The subject of this entry is one T cell receptor beta chain. The antigen is undetermined. The data derive from a study of cytomegalovirus exposure and HLA in healthy donors. General study points: A later analysis linked a missense variant in DCLRE1C to the trimming of TCR beta V and J genes. Within an earlier analysis, most TCR beta V segments proved productive either about 90% or about 30% of the time. Cytomegalovirus status was reportedly diagnosed by the classifier with high sensitivity and specificity.

V gave up 2 bases and J gave up 5 bases; unmatched junction bases: 8. Germline values: CDR1 SGDLS, CDR2 YYNGEE. The CDR3 has 15 amino acids. Researchers ran the PCR with 60 Vbeta and 13 Jbeta primers. Data came from immunoSEQ multiplex PCR; TCRdb stores just in-frame clones and leaves some out. The sample carries 180,000 or so clones, roughly 8.7% recorded once. Source material: PBMCs. This TCR was sampled from a woman in her 30s in good health and CMV-seropositive. This rearrangement joins TRBV9 to TRBJ2-7; 9 bases map to TRBD1. CDR3 sequence: CASSVETGGNDEQYF. CDR3 nucleotides: TGTGCCAGCAGCGTCGAGACAGGGGGAAATGACGAGCAGTACTTC. The whole variable domain, remainder taken from reference TRBV9 and TRBJ2-7, is DSGVTQTPKHLITATGQRVTLRCSPRSGDLSVYWYQQSLDQGLQFLIQYYNGEERAKGNILERFSAQQFPDLHSELNLSSLELGDSALYFCASSVETGGNDEQYFGPGTRLTVT.